The clone carrying this T cell receptor (beta chain) has at least ten counts. First-strand cDNA used TRAV- and TRBV-specific primers, covering alpha and beta chains. TCR amplification involved 20 PCR cycles with a constant-region primer and V-primer adapter. TCRdb independently ran MiXCR on the reads; one entry per CDR3 protein. The sample has about 71,000 distinct CDR3 sequences, about a third seen once. The CDR3 loop spans 14 amino acids. The germline V gene encodes CDR1 MDHEN and CDR2 SYDVKM. V gave up 3 bases and J gave up 5 bases, with 13 bases separating them. Time point described: before trial treatment. Donors received a regimen that comprised nivolumab, ipilimumab, aspirin, low-dose cyclophosphamide and low-dose radiotherapy. Patients eligible had advanced solid tumors without tumor-infiltrating lymphocytes. The data were obtained in a study of low-dose radiotherapy and immunotherapy resistance in tumors. At the level of the study: Cohort 1 was given 0.5 Gy fractions every 2 weeks, 6.5 Gy in total. Patients took 300 mg oral aspirin daily for four cycles from cycle 1 day 1.

The chain employs TRBV28 and TRBJ1-2; tentative D call: TRBD1 (6 bases). The receptor's source is a female donor with ovarian cancer. The source was PBMCs, collected before treatment. The CDR3 here is CASSFPGGLYGYTF. The CDR3 DNA reads as TGTGCCAGCAGTTTTCCGGGGGGGCTATATGGCTACACCTTC.